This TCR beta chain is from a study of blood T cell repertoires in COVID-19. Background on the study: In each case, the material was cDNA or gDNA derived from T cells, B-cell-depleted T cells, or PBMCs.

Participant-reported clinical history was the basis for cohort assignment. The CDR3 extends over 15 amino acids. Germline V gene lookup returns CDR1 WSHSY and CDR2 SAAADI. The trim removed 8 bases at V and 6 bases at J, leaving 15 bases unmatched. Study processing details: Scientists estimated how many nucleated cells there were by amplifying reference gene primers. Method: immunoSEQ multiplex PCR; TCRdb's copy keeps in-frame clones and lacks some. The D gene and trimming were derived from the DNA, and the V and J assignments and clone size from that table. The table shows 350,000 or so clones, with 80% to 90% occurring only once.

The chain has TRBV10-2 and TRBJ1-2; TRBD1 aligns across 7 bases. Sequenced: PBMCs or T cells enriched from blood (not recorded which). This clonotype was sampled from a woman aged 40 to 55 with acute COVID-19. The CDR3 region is CASGTRLGGANGYTF. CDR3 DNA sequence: TGCGCCAGCGGTACGCGGTTAGGGGGCGCAAATGGCTACACCTTC.